One sample yielded the 4 T cell receptor beta chains listed below, sequenced in a study of post-analysis software for immune sequencing data. Study-level points and caveats: TRBV segments more frequent in patients than in controls numbered five and included TRBV5-6, TRBV5-1 and TRBV20-1.

Presence of unique molecular identifiers characterized the TCR beta cDNA libraries. A single record per CDR3 protein comes from TCRdb applying MiXCR to the PCR reads. In the table there are about 540,000 distinct CDR3 sequences, approximately 31% of which are singletons. These receptors have no known antigen. Material for sequencing was blood. Receptors were obtained from a girl aged 2-17 years with multiple sclerosis.

The V call is TRBV6-2 or TRBV6-3, the J call TRBJ2-1; TRBD2 aligns across 12 bases. The CDR3 is 15 amino acids. Germline trimming cut 5 bases from V and 9 bases from J; bases unmatched to any gene: 8. CDR1 and CDR2 from the germline V gene are MNHEY and SVGEGT. As DNA, the CDR3 is TGTGCCAGCAGTGATTGGGGACTAGCGGGCGGTGAGCAGTTCTTC. This gives the protein CASSDWGLAGGEQFF.

The rearrangement links TRBV20-1 to TRBJ2-1, with 12 bases that match TRBD2. J lost 5 bases, V lost 3 bases, and 5 bases had no gene match. The CDR3 totals 15 residues. Per germline, CDR1 DFQATT and CDR2 SNEGSKA (reference sequence). In nucleotides, the CDR3 is TGCAGTGCTAGGGCTAGCGGGGGGGATAACAATGAGCAGTTCTTC. Residues: CSARASGGDNNEQFF.

This clonotype has only a few counts. The chain combines TRBV12-3 or TRBV12-4 with TRBJ1-1; D unresolved. The CDR3 extends over 12 amino acids. V was trimmed by 1 base and J by 7 bases, leaving 7 bases between them. This chain's CDR3 is CASSLGGFEAFF. CDR3 coding DNA: TGTGCCAGCAGTTTAGGCGGGTTTGAAGCTTTCTTT.

The chain carries TRBV3-1 and TRBJ1-1, with D maybe TRBD1 (5 bases). Germline loops: CDR1 LGHDT, CDR2 YNNKEL (reference sequence). The CDR3 has 13 residues. Trimming removed 1 base at V and 6 bases at J, with 9 bases between. CDR3 nucleotides: TGTGCCAGCAGCCAAGGGGGGGGAGCTGAAGCTTTCTTT. This codes for CASSQGGGAEAFF.